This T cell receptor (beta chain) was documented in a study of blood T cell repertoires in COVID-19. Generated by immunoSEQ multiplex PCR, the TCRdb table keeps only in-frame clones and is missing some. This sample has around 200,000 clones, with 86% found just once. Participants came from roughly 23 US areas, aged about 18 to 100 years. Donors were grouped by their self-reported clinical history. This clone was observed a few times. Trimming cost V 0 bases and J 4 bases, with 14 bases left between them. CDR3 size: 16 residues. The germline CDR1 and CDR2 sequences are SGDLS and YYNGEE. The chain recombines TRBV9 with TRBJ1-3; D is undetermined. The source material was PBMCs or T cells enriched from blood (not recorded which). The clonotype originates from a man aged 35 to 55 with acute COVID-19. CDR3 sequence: CASSVASVRGGNTIYF. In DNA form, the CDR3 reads TGTGCCAGCAGCGTAGCATCGGTGAGAGGAGGAAACACCATATATTTT.